One and the same sample provided the 32 T cell receptor beta chains below, sequenced in a study of cytomegalovirus exposure and HLA in healthy donors. Libraries were prepared by immunoSEQ multiplex PCR; TCRdb keeps only in-frame clonotypes and omits some of them. The sample holds 90,000 or so clones; less than 85% are singletons and the top ten take 20% to 25%. Source material: PBMCs. Every receptor here comes from a man between 18 and 29 years old in good health and CMV-seropositive.

The V call is TRBV5-1, the J call TRBJ2-3; 7 positions agree with TRBD2. The CDR3 is 15 amino acids. Germline trimming cut 3 bases from V and 2 bases from J; bases unmatched to any gene: 6. Germline CDR1 SGHRS, CDR2 YFSETQ. CDR3 nucleotide sequence: TGCGCCAGCAGCTGGGGGGGAGACACCACAGATACGCAGTATTTT. Protein product: CASSWGGDTTDTQYF.

The chain is built from TRBV18 and TRBJ2-3; D is unclear. Trimming removed 3 bases at V and 7 bases at J, with 8 bases between. This CDR3 has 12 residues. Germline values: CDR1 KGHSH, CDR2 LQKENI. The CDR3 DNA follows: TGTGCCAGCTCACCGGAAGACTATACGCAGTATTTT. Its translation: CASSPEDYTQYF.

The J gene is TRBJ2-3, the V gene TRBV6-1; D possibly corresponds to TRBD1 (6 bases). The ends were cut back, 6 bases at V and 3 bases at J, with 16 bases in the middle. Germline lookup yields CDR1 MNHNS and CDR2 SASEGT. The CDR3 spans 15 residues. The DNA for the CDR3 is TGTGCCAGCAGCCAGGGGTCCCTATGGACAGATACGCAGTATTTT. It specifies CASSQGSLWTDTQYF.

As DNA, the CDR3 is TGCGCCAGCAGCCCGGAGGGTACCGGGGAGCTGTTTTTT. Translated: CASSPEGTGELFF. V and J are TRBV5-1 and TRBJ2-2; D is perhaps TRBD2 (6 bases). Germline V gene sequence: CDR1 SGHRS, CDR2 YFSETQ. The CDR3 length is 13 residues. Trimming stripped 4 bases from V and 5 bases from J, with 9 bases between.

This sequence joins TRBV28 and TRBJ1-2; D is uncertain. The CDR3 has 10 amino acids. V lost 4 bases and J lost 13, with 10 bases in between. Germline V gene data show CDR1 as MDHEN and CDR2 as SYDVKM. The CDR3 here is CASSSQVITF. The CDR3 region has the DNA TGTGCCAGCAGTTCACAAGTTATCACCTTC.

The genes are TRBV6-1 and TRBJ2-5; TRBD1 is a possible D gene (6 bases). The CDR3 is 13 amino acids. CDR1 and CDR2 (germline): MNHNS, SASEGT. Deletions cut 11 bases from V and 4 bases from J, with 17 bases between. The CDR3 region is CAGEQGLGETQYF. Written as DNA, the CDR3 is TGTGCCGGAGAACAGGGTTTGGGAGAGACCCAGTACTTC.

This chain joins TRBV6-1 and TRBJ2-2; tentatively, D is TRBD2 (5 bases). The CDR3 length is 15 residues. Deletions cut 2 bases from V and 4 bases from J, with 11 bases between. Germline-derived CDR1 and CDR2 are MNHNS and SASEGT. CDR3 sequence: CASSEITGGTGELFF. The CDR3 DNA reads as TGTGCCAGCAGTGAAATAACCGGAGGCACCGGGGAGCTGTTTTTT.

The chain joins TRBV7-6 to TRBJ1-2; D call uncertain. Per the germline V gene, CDR1 is SGHVS and CDR2 is FNYEAQ. The CDR3 totals 12 residues. Between the trimmed V and J ends, which lost 4 bases and 8 bases, there was a span of 11 bases. The chain's CDR3 is CASSSDPEGYTF. The CDR3 DNA follows: TGTGCCAGCAGCTCCGACCCGGAGGGCTACACCTTC.

On this clone: This specimen includes other DNA sequences encoding the same CDR3. The chain joins TRBV9 to TRBJ2-2, with D uncertain. The CDR3 consists of 12 residues. Per germline, CDR1 SGDLS and CDR2 YYNGEE. Trimming took 4 bases from V and 2 from J, leaving 3 bases between them. This chain's CDR3 is CASSPNTGELFF. The CDR3 nucleotides read TGTGCCAGCAGCCCAAACACCGGGGAGCTGTTTTTT. The full variable domain, in which reference TRBV9 and TRBJ2-2 provide the parts outside the CDR3, is DSGVTQTPKHLITATGQRVTLRCSPRSGDLSVYWYQQSLDQGLQFLIQYYNGEERAKGNILERFSAQQFPDLHSELNLSSLELGDSALYFCASSPNTGELFFGEGSRLTVL.

CDR3 loop: CSVEVGGWGNTIYF. DNA for the CDR3: TGCAGCGTTGAAGTAGGGGGTTGGGGAAACACCATATATTTT. The V and J genes are TRBV29-1 and TRBJ1-3, with D possibly being TRBD1 (6 bases). The V end lost 1 base, the J end lost 4 bases, and 11 bases lay between the germline ends. Germline-derived CDR1 and CDR2 are SQVTM and ANQGSEA. The CDR3 has 14 residues.

This chain connects TRBV7-8 to TRBJ2-1; 9 positions agree with TRBD2. Trimming at V came to 0 bases and at J to 12 bases, leaving 12 bases not matched to a gene. The V gene's germline CDR1 is SGHVS and CDR2 FQNEAQ. This CDR3 contains 16 residues. CDR3 residues: CASSLAKGLASSGQFF. The CDR3, as DNA: TGTGCCAGCAGCTTAGCAAAGGGACTAGCCTCCTCAGGGCAGTTCTTC.

The V gene is TRBV28, the J gene TRBJ1-5, with 10 nucleotides matching TRBD1. The CDR3 runs to 14 residues. Trimming took 6 bases from V and 6 from J; bases not matched to a gene: 5. Germline V CDR1 and CDR2: MDHEN, SYDVKM. The CDR3 loop reads CASSRQGAVQPQHF. CDR3 DNA: TGTGCCAGCAGCCGACAGGGGGCGGTTCAGCCCCAGCATTTT.

This chain connects TRBV5-1 to TRBJ2-1; 11 positions agree with TRBD1. Germline assignment: CDR1 SGHRS and CDR2 YFSETQ. V was pared by 1 base and J by 4 bases, with 1 base of the junction left unmatched. This CDR3 is built from 15 residues. The CDR3: CASSLRDRGYNEQFF. In nucleotides, the CDR3 is TGCGCCAGCAGCTTGAGGGACAGGGGGTACAATGAGCAGTTCTTC.

The rearrangement links TRBV19 to TRBJ2-7; 9 positions agree with TRBD1. With V trimmed by 6 bases and J by 1 base, 7 bases remained unmatched. CDR3 length: 15 amino acids. The V gene's germline CDR1 is LNHDA and CDR2 SQIVND (reference sequence). CDR3 in amino acids: CASRRSGTGSYEQYF. In DNA, the CDR3 is TGTGCCAGTAGAAGGAGCGGGACAGGGTCCTACGAGCAGTACTTC.

V and J are TRBV6-1 and TRBJ2-1; the match to TRBD2 covers 7 bases. Trimming cost V 1 base and J 3 bases; bases outside gene matches: 3. The CDR3 covers 15 residues. Germline CDR1 and CDR2: MNHNS and SASEGT. CDR3 region: CASSEEASGYNEQFF. The CDR3, as DNA: TGTGCCAGCAGTGAAGAGGCTAGCGGCTACAATGAGCAGTTCTTC.

This clone appeared a single time. The genes are TRBV11-3 and TRBJ2-1, with D possibly TRBD2 on 6 matching bases. The CDR3 totals 15 residues. V was cut by 5 bases and J by 7 bases, with 18 bases left in between. Per germline, CDR1 SGHNT and CDR2 YENEEA. CDR3: CASSIGDFKGNEQFF. CDR3 DNA sequence: TGTGCCAGCAGCATAGGGGACTTTAAGGGGAATGAGCAGTTCTTC.

The chain couples TRBV28 to TRBJ1-5; the D gene is possibly TRBD1 (6 bases). The germline gives CDR1 MDHEN, CDR2 SYDVKM. V was trimmed by 5 bases and J by 11 bases, leaving 7 bases between them. The CDR3 runs 10 residues. In DNA form, the CDR3 reads TGTGCCAGCAGTGACAGGTCCCAGCATTTT. Its protein product is CASSDRSQHF.

The chain joins TRBV11-2 to TRBJ2-1; weak D call: TRBD2 (6 bases). CDR1 and CDR2 (germline): SGHAT, FQNNGV. The germline V and J ends were trimmed by 0 bases and 6 bases, with 15 bases remaining between them. The length of the CDR3 is 16 residues. The CDR3 is CASSLDRLAARNEQFF. Here the CDR3 DNA reads TGTGCCAGCAGCTTAGATCGGTTAGCGGCCCGCAATGAGCAGTTCTTC.

V gene TRBV30 combines with J gene TRBJ1-2; D is undetermined. The V gene lost 4 bases and the J gene lost 4 bases, with 10 bases spanning the gap. Per germline, CDR1 GTSNPN and CDR2 SVGIG (reference sequence). The CDR3 loop spans 12 amino acids. The CDR3 DNA reads TGTGCCTGGATCTCAGGAAGCTATGGCTACACCTTC. This sequence encodes CAWISGSYGYTF.

The chain carries TRBV5-1 and TRBJ2-4, with TRBD2 matching 11 bases. J was trimmed by 7 bases and V by 1 base; bases with no gene match: 1. CDR3 size: 14 residues. Looked up from germline, CDR1 is SGHRS and CDR2 is YFSETQ. The CDR3 spells CASSLSSGGNIQYF. The CDR3 DNA is TGCGCCAGCAGCTTGTCTAGCGGGGGGAACATTCAGTACTTC.

The genes are TRBV27 and TRBJ2-3; 8 positions agree with TRBD1. The CDR3 sequence is 16 residues long. Germline V gene lookup returns CDR1 MNHEY and CDR2 SMNVEV (reference sequence). With 5 bases clipped from V and 11 bases from J, the junction kept 18 bases outside the gene matches. In nucleotides, the CDR3 is TGTGCCAGCAGTCTGCAGGGGACAGGAGACCCCAGAGGGCAGTATTTT. Encoded protein: CASSLQGTGDPRGQYF.

This clone was observed a single time. This sequence joins TRBV25-1 and TRBJ1-4; possibly TRBD1 for D (6 bases). CDR3 length equals 15 residues. Germline values: CDR1 MGHDK, CDR2 SYGVNS. Trimming removed 0 bases from V and 8 bases from J, with 13 bases in between. The CDR3 region is CASSEYGGLGEKLFF. The CDR3, as DNA: TGTGCCAGCAGTGAATACGGGGGGCTGGGCGAAAAACTGTTTTTT.

The rearrangement links TRBV6-1 to TRBJ1-5; D unclear. Germline V gives CDR1 MNHNS, CDR2 SASEGT. The CDR3 has 15 amino acids. V was shortened by 7 bases and J by 1 base, with 14 bases between the two germline ends. In nucleotides, the CDR3 is TGTGCCAGCACACCGGGTTCTGCGAGCAATCAGCCCCAGCATTTT. Translation: CASTPGSASNQPQHF.

The chain has TRBV7-3 and TRBJ2-3; 8 bases fit TRBD2. Germline V gene sequence: CDR1 SGHTA, CDR2 FQGTGA. There are 15 residues in the CDR3. Germline trimming cut 5 bases from V and 6 bases from J; bases unmatched to any gene: 10. The CDR3 nucleotides read TGTGCCAGCAGCCGACAAGCGGGAGTCGACGATACGCAGTATTTT. It is translated as CASSRQAGVDDTQYF.

The chain is built from TRBV30 and TRBJ2-5; possibly TRBD1 for D (6 bases). Germline V gene data show CDR1 as GTSNPN and CDR2 as SVGIG (reference sequence). V was pared by 2 bases and J by 4 bases, with 8 bases between. The CDR3 covers 12 residues. CDR3 nucleotide sequence: TGTGCCTGGAGTATGGGGGCAGAGACCCAGTACTTC. Its protein is CAWSMGAETQYF.

J is TRBJ2-1 and V is TRBV5-1, with 11 bases matching TRBD2. Trimming at V came to 0 bases and at J to 7 bases, leaving 18 bases not matched to a gene. The CDR3 runs 20 residues. Germline CDR1 reads SGHRS; CDR2 reads YFSETQ. In nucleotides, the CDR3 is TGCGCCAGCAGCTTGGCGGTCCTCGGGACTAGCGGACCACTGGGGAATGAGCAGTTCTTC. It is translated as CASSLAVLGTSGPLGNEQFF.

The DNA of the CDR3 is TGCAGTGCTAGTGGGGGGGAGGCTTTCTTT. This sequence encodes CSASGGEAFF. The V gene is TRBV20-1, the J gene TRBJ1-1; D might be TRBD1 (5 bases). Germline V gene lookup returns CDR1 DFQATT and CDR2 SNEGSKA (reference sequence). This CDR3 region has 10 residues. Trimming took off 3 bases at V and 11 bases at J, with 10 bases between the two ends.

V gene TRBV6-6 combines with J gene TRBJ1-4; 7 positions match TRBD1. Losses at the gene ends were 2 bases for V and 5 bases for J; bases not matched to a gene: 8. This CDR3 contains 16 residues. Germline loops: CDR1 MNHNY, CDR2 SVGAGI (reference sequence). The chain's CDR3 is CASSYRGPPNNEKLFF. In DNA, the CDR3 is TGTGCCAGCAGTTACAGGGGGCCCCCAAACAATGAAAAACTGTTTTTT.

The V call is TRBV11-2, the J call TRBJ2-7; the match to TRBD1 covers 7 bases. This CDR3 spans 15 amino acids. The germline CDR1 and CDR2 sequences are SGHAT and FQNNGV. Unmatched junction bases numbered 8, after V lost 1 base and J lost 5 bases. The CDR3 nucleotides read TGTGCCAGCAGCTTAGGTGTGGCAGGGGGACACGAGCAGTACTTC. Its translation: CASSLGVAGGHEQYF.

The chain recombines TRBV5-6 with TRBJ2-5, with 8 bases aligning to TRBD1. Germline V gives CDR1 SGHDT, CDR2 YYEEEE. CDR3 length: 14 residues. The V gene end was trimmed by 1 base and the J gene end by 7 bases; junction bases not matched to a gene: 6. The CDR3 nucleotides read TGTGCCAGCAGCTTGAGGACAGGGCACGGGACCCAGTACTTC. The encoded protein is CASSLRTGHGTQYF.

The V gene is TRBV5-6, the J gene TRBJ2-5, with TRBD2 as a possible D gene (5 bases). Germline CDR1 is SGHDT and CDR2 is YYEEEE. Trimming left V 2 bases short and J 9 bases short, with 14 bases between. CDR3 length: 13 amino acids. CDR3 nucleotide sequence: TGTGCCAGCAGCTTTCCTTGCCAGAGGGCCCAGTACTTC. It codes for CASSFPCQRAQYF.

DNA for the CDR3: TGTGCCAGCAGTTTATCCGCTCGAGGGGGCTACGAGCAGTACGTC. It yields the protein CASSLSARGGYEQYV. The V gene is TRBV28, the J gene TRBJ2-7, with D maybe TRBD1 (6 bases). This CDR3 contains 15 residues. Germline V CDR1 and CDR2: MDHEN, SYDVKM. The V end was cut by 1 base, the J end by 3 bases, with 13 bases between.